A selection of T cell receptor beta chains follows, all from one sample in a study of shared clonotypes between healthy human individuals. Generated by immunoSEQ multiplex PCR, the TCRdb table keeps only in-frame clones and is missing some. The sample lists about 600,000 clones, about 98% occurring once. Sequenced material: naive CD8+ T cells sorted from blood. The receptors shown here come from a man aged 25-45 years in good health. Both conserved end residues are part of each CDR3. Each record gives: D gene, J gene, V gene, clone size, CDR3 DNA, CDR3 protein. The D gene is left open where the match is weak. Expanded clones are given a class, and other clones once, few, many or no size at all.

D: TRBD2; J: TRBJ2-7; V: TRBV4-1; size: -; DNA: TGCGCCAGCAGCCAAGATTTGGGGACTAGCGGGATGGGCGAGCAGTACTTC; CDR3: CASSQDLGTSGMGEQYF
D: TRBD2; J: TRBJ2-7; V: TRBV28; size: -; DNA: TGTGCCAGCACCCCAGCGGGAGGGTACCGGGAGAGCTCCTACGAGCAGTACTTC; CDR3: CASTPAGGYRESSYEQYF
D: -; J: TRBJ2-7; V: TRBV11-2; size: -; DNA: TGTGCCAGCAGCTTGGCGAGCACCCACGAGCAGTACTTC; CDR3: CASSLASTHEQYF
D: TRBD2; J: TRBJ2-1; V: TRBV19; size: -; DNA: TGTGCCAGTAGCGAGACTAGCGGGGGGTACAATGAGCAGTTCTTC; CDR3: CASSETSGGYNEQFF
D: TRBD2; J: TRBJ2-1; V: TRBV5-1; size: -; DNA: TGCGCCAGCAGCTTGGGGATCGGGACTAGCGGGAGGGTAAGGTACAATGAGCAGTTCTTC; CDR3: CASSLGIGTSGRVRYNEQFF
D: -; J: TRBJ2-1; V: TRBV7-2; size: once; DNA: TGTGCCAGCAGCTTAAATGTCGGGAGTTCCTACAATGAGCAGTTCTTC; CDR3: CASSLNVGSSYNEQFF
D: TRBD2; J: TRBJ2-3; V: TRBV29-1; size: -; DNA: TGCAGCGCCGGGACTAGCGGGAGCAGGAGCGCAGATACGCAGTATTTT; CDR3: CSAGTSGSRSADTQYF
D: -; J: TRBJ1-5; V: TRBV28; size: -; DNA: TGTGCCAGCAGTTTAAGGCAGGGGTTTGAGCCCCAGCATTTT; CDR3: CASSLRQGFEPQHF
D: -; J: TRBJ2-7; V: TRBV7-9; size: -; DNA: TGTGCCAGCAGCTTAGGTCAGGGGTACTACGAGCAGTACTTC; CDR3: CASSLGQGYYEQYF
D: TRBD1; J: TRBJ1-4; V: TRBV14; size: -; DNA: TGTGCCAGCAGCCAAAAGGGCAGGGGGACGACTAATGAAAAACTGTTTTTT; CDR3: CASSQKGRGTTNEKLFF
D: TRBD1; J: TRBJ1-2; V: TRBV27; size: -; DNA: TGTGCCAGCAGTCCGGGACAGGGGATTGGTGGCTACACCTTC; CDR3: CASSPGQGIGGYTF
D: -; J: TRBJ1-1; V: TRBV2; size: -; DNA: TGTGCCAGCATGGAGGGCATAGGCACTGAAGCTTTCTTT; CDR3: CASMEGIGTEAFF
D: -; J: TRBJ1-4; V: TRBV7-9; size: -; DNA: TGTGCCAGCAGCTTAGACGTCAGGGGAGCAGAACTGTTTTTT; CDR3: CASSLDVRGAELFF
D: TRBD2; J: TRBJ2-1; V: TRBV29-1; size: -; DNA: TGCAGCGTAACAGGACTAGCGAGTAAGAGGGCCTACAATGAGCAGTTCTTC; CDR3: CSVTGLASKRAYNEQFF
D: -; J: TRBJ2-1; V: TRBV11-3; size: -; DNA: TGTGCCAGCAGCTCCCTTGGTGCAGGACCTGAGCAGTTCTTC; CDR3: CASSSLGAGPEQFF
D: -; J: TRBJ1-2; V: TRBV2; size: -; DNA: TGTGCCAGCAGTGAATGGTCAGGAATTAACTATGGCTACACCTTC; CDR3: CASSEWSGINYGYTF
D: TRBD2; J: TRBJ2-1; V: TRBV7-6; size: -; DNA: TGTGCCAGCAGCTTCCCCCCGCGGGAGGATTACAATGAGCAGTTCTTC; CDR3: CASSFPPREDYNEQFF
D: -; J: TRBJ2-1; V: TRBV5-6; size: once; DNA: TGTGCCAGCAGCATGAGCGGTAGCTCCTACAATGAGCAGTTCTTC; CDR3: CASSMSGSSYNEQFF
D: -; J: TRBJ2-1; V: TRBV5-4; size: -; DNA: TGTGCCAGCAGCCCTGTATCCGGGACAGAGCAGTTCTTC; CDR3: CASSPVSGTEQFF
D: TRBD1; J: TRBJ2-7; V: TRBV7-9; size: -; DNA: TGTGCCAGCAGCCCAACGGACGGAGGACAGGGCACCTACGAGCAGTACTTC; CDR3: CASSPTDGGQGTYEQYF
D: TRBD1; J: TRBJ1-4; V: TRBV9; size: -; DNA: TGTGCCAGCAGCGTAGGAAAAGGGGGCAGAGAAAAACTGTTTTTT; CDR3: CASSVGKGGREKLFF
D: -; J: TRBJ2-5; V: TRBV5-1; size: -; DNA: TGCGCCAGCAGCTTGGTAGATGGCAGGGGCCAAGAGACCCAGTACTTC; CDR3: CASSLVDGRGQETQYF
D: -; J: TRBJ2-1; V: TRBV27; size: -; DNA: TGTGCCAGCAGTTTAAGGGGGACTACAAGTGAGCAGTTCTTC; CDR3: CASSLRGTTSEQFF
D: -; J: TRBJ2-5; V: TRBV11-2; size: -; DNA: TGTGCCAGCAGCTTAAGGTTTCGGGACACAAACCCCCAAGAGACCCAGTACTTC; CDR3: CASSLRFRDTNPQETQYF
D: -; J: TRBJ1-2; V: TRBV25-1; size: -; DNA: TGTGCCAGCAGTGAGGGACGGCGTGGCTACACCTTC; CDR3: CASSEGRRGYTF
D: -; J: TRBJ2-7; V: TRBV6-6; size: -; DNA: TGTGCCAGCAGTCCCTCAAATTCCTACGAGCAGTACTTC; CDR3: CASSPSNSYEQYF
D: -; J: TRBJ1-3; V: TRBV11-2; size: -; DNA: TGTGCCAGCAGCTGGACCGGGCTCGGGAACACCATATATTTT; CDR3: CASSWTGLGNTIYF